These 15 T cell receptor beta chains share one sample of origin, sequenced in a study of T cells in Graves' hyperthyroidism and ophthalmopathy. RNA transcripts yielded amplified TCR beta CDR3 regions. A set of HTBI primers served as the primers for a first-round RT-PCR of the TCR CDR3. TCRdb ran MiXCR on the multiplex PCR reads and lists one entry per CDR3 protein. The sample holds some 500,000 distinct CDR3 sequences, about 16% seen once. Sequencing was done on a sample of blood. The receptors were sampled from a woman aged 25 to 39 with Graves' ophthalmopathy.

A remark on this clonotype: A single base separates this from a much larger clone, so it may be a read error. The chain has TRBV24-1 and TRBJ1-1; D unresolved. The CDR3 covers 12 residues. The V end lost 5 bases, the J end lost 0 bases, and 3 bases lay between the germline ends. The germline V gene has CDR1 KGHDR and CDR2 SFDVKD. The CDR3 here is CATSGVNTEAFF. The CDR3 bases are TGTGCCACCAGTGGAGTGAACACTGAAGCTTTCTTT.

This clonotype was detected ten times or more. The chain links TRBV7-3 to TRBJ2-5, with 7 positions matching TRBD1. V was clipped by 5 bases and J by 5 bases; unmatched bases: 17. The CDR3 covers 17 residues. The germline V gene has CDR1 SGHTA and CDR2 FQGTGA. For the CDR3, the DNA is TGTGCCAGCAGCCCCGGGATTGGGCAGGGGGTCGGGGAGACCCAGTACTTC. As protein: CASSPGIGQGVGETQYF. Full variable domain (rest looked up from reference TRBV7-3 and TRBJ2-5): GAGVSQTPSNKVTEKGKYVELRCDPISGHTALYWYRQSLGQGPEFLIYFQGTGAADDSGLPNDRFFAVRPEGSVSTLKIQRTERGDSAVYLCASSPGIGQGVGETQYFGPGTRLLVL.

This chain uses TRBV6-4 with TRBJ2-2; TRBD2 matches 14 bases. Germline assignment: CDR1 MRHNA and CDR2 SNTAGT. The CDR3 sequence is 17 residues long. J gave up 8 bases and V 0 bases, and 5 bases lay outside the gene matches. CDR3 DNA sequence: TGTGCCAGCAGTGACTCGGGACTAGCGGGAGTAAAGGGGGAGCTGTTTTTT. This encodes CASSDSGLAGVKGELFF.

This clonotype was detected many times. This chain connects TRBV4-1 to TRBJ2-5; 7 nucleotides line up with TRBD2. Germline V gene lookup returns CDR1 MGHRA and CDR2 YSYEKL. The J segment lost 4 bases and the V segment lost 0 bases, leaving 5 bases of the junction unmatched. This CDR3 region has 15 residues. This CDR3 reads CASSQDEGRAETQYF. The CDR3 bases are TGCGCCAGCAGCCAAGATGAGGGGAGGGCAGAGACCCAGTACTTC.

This chain joins TRBV5-5 and TRBJ2-1, with a weak D call TRBD2 (6 bases). Deletions cut 2 bases from V and 11 bases from J, with 32 bases between. CDR1 and CDR2 from the germline V gene are SGHKS and YYEKEE (reference sequence). The CDR3 runs 19 residues. This CDR3 is CASSLGRWTGVAAGVKQFF. In DNA form, the CDR3 reads TGTGCCAGCAGCTTAGGACGATGGACTGGGGTAGCGGCAGGCGTAAAGCAGTTCTTC.

With regard to this clonotype: A read error may account for a junction end that differs from germline. This sequence joins TRBV7-2 and TRBJ2-1; tentatively, D is TRBD1 or TRBD2 (6 bases each). The germline CDR1 and CDR2 sequences are SGHTA and FQGNSA. The CDR3 totals 15 residues. CDR3 sequence: CSSKGEGLRGTEQFF. The CDR3 nucleotides are TGTTCCAGCAAGGGAGAAGGTTTACGCGGGACAGAGCAGTTCTTC.

This clonotype was detected only a few times. The chain combines TRBV6-2 or TRBV6-3 with TRBJ2-1, with 7 bases that match TRBD2. J gave up 12 bases and V 7 bases, and 15 bases lay outside the gene matches. CDR1 is MNHEY, CDR2 SVGEGT, per germline. This CDR3 contains 14 residues. This chain's CDR3 is CASTTPGGLGGQFF. The CDR3 nucleotides are TGTGCCAGCACCACTCCCGGGGGGTTGGGTGGGCAGTTCTTC.

The table lists this clonotype with many counts. The chain is built from TRBV25-1 and TRBJ2-7; D remains ambiguous. The germline CDR1 and CDR2 sequences are MGHDK and SYGVNS. This CDR3 is built from 12 residues. The ends were cut back, 4 bases at V and 4 bases at J, with 8 bases in the middle. This CDR3 is CASSGPQYEQYF. The CDR3 nucleotides read TGTGCCAGCAGTGGGCCCCAATACGAGCAGTACTTC.

This chain connects TRBV10-3 to TRBJ2-5; TRBD1 aligns across 10 bases. V shed 6 bases and J 0 bases; nucleotides not matched to a gene: 10. CDR1 is ENHRY and CDR2 is SYGVKD in the germline V gene. There are 17 residues in the CDR3. The CDR3 sequence is CAISRARDRGYQETQYF. The DNA for the CDR3 is TGTGCCATCAGCAGAGCCCGGGACAGGGGTTACCAAGAGACCCAGTACTTC.

This clonotype has at least ten counts. V gene TRBV7-6 combines with J gene TRBJ2-5; 8 positions match TRBD1. Germline assignment: CDR1 SGHVS and CDR2 FNYEAQ. The CDR3 extends over 14 amino acids. V trimming: 1 base; J trimming: 11 bases; junction bases outside the gene matches: 9. DNA for the CDR3: TGTGCCAGCAGCTTAGATCTGGGCCAGGGGGCTCAGTACTTC. Amino acid sequence: CASSLDLGQGAQYF.

This clonotype was counted many times. The chain carries TRBV28 and TRBJ1-2, with D possibly TRBD1 on 5 matching bases. From germline, CDR1 is MDHEN and CDR2 SYDVKM. Trimming shortened V by 7 bases and J by 4 bases, and 13 bases separated the two germline ends. CDR3 size: 13 residues. The CDR3 nucleotides read TGTGCCAGCATGTCGTCAGGGAGCTATGGCTACACCTTC. Protein sequence: CASMSSGSYGYTF.

This clonotype has ten or more counts. The chain carries TRBV6-1 and TRBJ2-5, with a weak D call TRBD2 (6 bases). This CDR3 has 15 residues. The germline gives CDR1 MNHNS, CDR2 SASEGT. Trimming shortened V by 5 bases and J by 6 bases, and 19 bases separated the two germline ends. CDR3 residues: CASSSGTLPTKTQYF. As DNA, the CDR3 is TGTGCCAGCAGTTCCGGGACTCTCCCCACTAAGACCCAGTACTTC.

This clonotype was counted between two and nine times. The chain recombines TRBV4-3 with TRBJ2-1, with 9 positions matching TRBD2. The CDR3 sequence is 17 residues long. The ends lost 6 bases at V and 7 bases at J; junction bases unmatched: 16. Germline loops: CDR1 LGHNA, CDR2 YSLEER. Written as DNA, the CDR3 is TGCGCCAGCAGACACGCGGGGGGGGTTATCGGATCAAATGAGCAGTTCTTC. It codes for CASRHAGGVIGSNEQFF.

The V gene is TRBV18, the J gene TRBJ2-4; maybe TRBD1 (5 bases). From germline, CDR1 is KGHSH and CDR2 LQKENI. The CDR3 contains 14 residues. V dropped 2 bases and J dropped 5 bases, with 10 bases sitting between them. The CDR3: CASSPGLRENIQYF. The CDR3 DNA sequence: TGTGCCAGCTCACCAGGTCTCAGGGAAAACATTCAGTACTTC.

The gene calls are TRBV5-1 and TRBJ2-1; D possibly matches TRBD1 or TRBD2 (6 bases each). The CDR3 spans 17 residues. The ends were cut back, 0 bases at V and 5 bases at J, with 18 bases in the middle. Germline loops: CDR1 SGHRS, CDR2 YFSETQ. This CDR3 reads CASSLAIGGPWDNEQFF. The CDR3 DNA follows: TGCGCCAGCAGCTTGGCAATTGGGGGGCCCTGGGACAATGAGCAGTTCTTC. The full variable domain, in which reference TRBV5-1 and TRBJ2-1 provide the parts outside the CDR3, is KAGVTQTPRYLIKTRGQQVTLSCSPISGHRSVSWYQQTPGQGLQFLFEYFSETQRNKGNFPGRFSGRQFSNSRSEMNVSTLELGDSALYLCASSLAIGGPWDNEQFFGPGTRLTVL.